The TCR beta chain under discussion was sequenced for a study of blood T cell repertoires in COVID-19. Study summary: The origin of the acute and convalescent COVID-19 samples was the United States, Italy and Spain.

Repertoires were generated with immunoSEQ multiplex PCR, while TCRdb's copy carries only in-frame clones and drops some. This table has approximately 210,000 clones, 86% appearing once. Trimming took 5 bases from V and 7 from J, leaving 11 bases between them. This CDR3 contains 12 residues. The germline CDR1 and CDR2 sequences are MNHEY and SMNVEV (reference sequence). This clonotype was obtained from a man between 45 and 60 years old with COVID-19, enrolled during active disease. This chain connects TRBV27 to TRBJ1-2, with D possibly matching TRBD1 (6 bases). The specimen sequenced was peripheral blood. The CDR3 region has the DNA TGTGCCAGCAGTCCGGGGACATCTGGCTACACCTTC. Amino acids: CASSPGTSGYTF.